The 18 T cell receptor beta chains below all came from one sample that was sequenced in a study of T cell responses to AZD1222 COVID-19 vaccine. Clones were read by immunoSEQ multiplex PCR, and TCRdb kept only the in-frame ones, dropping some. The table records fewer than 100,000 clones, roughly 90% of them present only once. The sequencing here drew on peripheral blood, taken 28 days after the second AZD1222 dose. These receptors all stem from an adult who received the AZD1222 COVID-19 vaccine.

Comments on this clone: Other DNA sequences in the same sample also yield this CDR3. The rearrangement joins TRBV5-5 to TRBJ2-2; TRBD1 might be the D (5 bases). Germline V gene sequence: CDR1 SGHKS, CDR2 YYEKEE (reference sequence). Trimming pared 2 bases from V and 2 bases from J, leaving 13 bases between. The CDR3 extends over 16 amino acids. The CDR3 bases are TGTGCCAGCAGCTTTACAGGAGCCACTAACACCGGGGAGCTGTTTTTT. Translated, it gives CASSFTGATNTGELFF.

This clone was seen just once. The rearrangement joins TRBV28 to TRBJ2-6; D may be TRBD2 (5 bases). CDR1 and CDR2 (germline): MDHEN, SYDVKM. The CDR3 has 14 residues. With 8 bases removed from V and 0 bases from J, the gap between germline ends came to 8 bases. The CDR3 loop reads CASLSGSGANVLTF. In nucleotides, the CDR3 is TGTGCCAGCTTGAGCGGCTCTGGGGCCAACGTCCTGACTTTC.

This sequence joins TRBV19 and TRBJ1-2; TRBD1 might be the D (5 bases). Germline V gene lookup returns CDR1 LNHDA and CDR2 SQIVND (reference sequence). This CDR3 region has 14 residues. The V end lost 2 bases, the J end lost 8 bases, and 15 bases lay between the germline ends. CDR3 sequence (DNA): TGTGCCAGTAGTATATTTTCCGGGGCGGGAGGCTACACCTTC. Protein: CASSIFSGAGGYTF. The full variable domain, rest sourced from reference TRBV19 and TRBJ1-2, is DGGITQSPKYLFRKEGQNVTLSCEQNLNHDAMYWYRQDPGQGLRLIYYSQIVNDFQKGDIAEGYSVSREKKESFPLTVTSAQKNPTAFYLCASSIFSGAGGYTFGSGTRLTVV.

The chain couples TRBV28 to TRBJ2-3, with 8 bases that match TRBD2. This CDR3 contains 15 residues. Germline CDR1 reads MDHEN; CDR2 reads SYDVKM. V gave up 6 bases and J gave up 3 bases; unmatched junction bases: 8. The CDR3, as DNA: TGTGCCAGCAGGCCGGGACTAGGGATTACAGATACGCAGTATTTT. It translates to CASRPGLGITDTQYF.

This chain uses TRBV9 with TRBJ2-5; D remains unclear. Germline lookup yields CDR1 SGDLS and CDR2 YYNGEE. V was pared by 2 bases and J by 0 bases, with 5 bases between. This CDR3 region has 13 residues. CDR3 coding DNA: TGTGCCAGCAGCGTCCCCAACCAAGAGACCCAGTACTTC. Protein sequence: CASSVPNQETQYF. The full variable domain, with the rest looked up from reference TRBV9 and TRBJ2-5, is DSGVTQTPKHLITATGQRVTLRCSPRSGDLSVYWYQQSLDQGLQFLIQYYNGEERAKGNILERFSAQQFPDLHSELNLSSLELGDSALYFCASSVPNQETQYFGPGTRLLVL.

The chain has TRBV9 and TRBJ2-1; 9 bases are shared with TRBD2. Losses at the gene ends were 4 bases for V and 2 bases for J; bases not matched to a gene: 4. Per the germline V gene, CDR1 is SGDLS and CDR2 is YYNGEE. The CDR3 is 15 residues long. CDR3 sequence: CASSLTSGPYNEQFF. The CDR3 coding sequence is TGTGCCAGCAGCCTGACTAGCGGCCCCTACAATGAGCAGTTCTTC. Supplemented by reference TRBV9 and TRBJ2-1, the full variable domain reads DSGVTQTPKHLITATGQRVTLRCSPRSGDLSVYWYQQSLDQGLQFLIQYYNGEERAKGNILERFSAQQFPDLHSELNLSSLELGDSALYFCASSLTSGPYNEQFFGPGTRLTVL.

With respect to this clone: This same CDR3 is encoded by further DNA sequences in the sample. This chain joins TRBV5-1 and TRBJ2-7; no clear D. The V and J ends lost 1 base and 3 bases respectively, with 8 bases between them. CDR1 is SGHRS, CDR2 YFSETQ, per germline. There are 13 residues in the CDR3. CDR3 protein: CASSLTSSYEQYF. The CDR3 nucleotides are TGCGCCAGCAGCTTGACCTCTAGCTACGAGCAGTACTTC.

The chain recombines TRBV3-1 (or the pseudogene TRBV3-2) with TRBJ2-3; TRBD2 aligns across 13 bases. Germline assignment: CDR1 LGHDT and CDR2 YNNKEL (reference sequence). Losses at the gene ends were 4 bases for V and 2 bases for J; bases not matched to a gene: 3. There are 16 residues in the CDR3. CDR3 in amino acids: CASSLGTSGTTDTQYF. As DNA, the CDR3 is TGTGCCAGCAGCCTCGGGACTAGCGGGACCACAGATACGCAGTATTTT.

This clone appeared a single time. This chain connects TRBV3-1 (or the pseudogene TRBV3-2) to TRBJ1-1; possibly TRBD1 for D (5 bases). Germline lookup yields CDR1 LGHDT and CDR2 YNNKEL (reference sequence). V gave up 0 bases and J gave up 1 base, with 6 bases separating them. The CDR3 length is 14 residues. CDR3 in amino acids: CASSQEDTNTEAFF. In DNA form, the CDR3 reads TGTGCCAGCAGCCAAGAGGACACGAACACTGAAGCTTTCTTT.

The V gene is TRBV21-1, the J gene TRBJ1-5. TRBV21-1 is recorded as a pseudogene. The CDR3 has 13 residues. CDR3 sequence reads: CASSLWSNQPQHF. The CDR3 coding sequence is TGTGCCAGCAGCTTGTGGAGCAATCAGCCCCAGCATTTT.

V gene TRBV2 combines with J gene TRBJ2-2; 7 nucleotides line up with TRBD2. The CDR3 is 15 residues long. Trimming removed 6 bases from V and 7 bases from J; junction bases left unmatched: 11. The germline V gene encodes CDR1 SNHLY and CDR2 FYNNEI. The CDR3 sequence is CASRVQAGTGGELFF. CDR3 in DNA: TGTGCCAGCAGGGTACAAGCGGGGACGGGCGGGGAGCTGTTTTTT.

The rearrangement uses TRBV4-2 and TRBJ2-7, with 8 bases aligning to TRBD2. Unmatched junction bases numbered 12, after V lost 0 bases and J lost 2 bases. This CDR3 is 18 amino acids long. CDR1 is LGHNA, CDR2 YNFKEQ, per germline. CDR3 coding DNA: TGTGCCAGCAGCCAAGATCTTCTAGCGGGCTCGGTCCCCTACGAGCAGTACTTC. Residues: CASSQDLLAGSVPYEQYF.

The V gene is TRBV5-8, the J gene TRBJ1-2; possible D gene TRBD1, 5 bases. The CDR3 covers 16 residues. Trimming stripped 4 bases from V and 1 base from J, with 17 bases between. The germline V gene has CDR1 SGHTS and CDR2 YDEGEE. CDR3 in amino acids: CASSRIIGTDNYGYTF. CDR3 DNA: TGTGCCAGCAGCCGAATTATCGGGACGGATAACTATGGCTACACCTTC.

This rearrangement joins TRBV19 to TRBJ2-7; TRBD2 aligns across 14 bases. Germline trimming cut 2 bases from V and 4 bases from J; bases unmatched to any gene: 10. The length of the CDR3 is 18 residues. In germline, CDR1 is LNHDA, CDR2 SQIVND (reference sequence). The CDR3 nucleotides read TGTGCCAGTAGTATAAGCGCCGGACTAGCGGGAGGAGCATACGAGCAGTACTTC. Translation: CASSISAGLAGGAYEQYF.

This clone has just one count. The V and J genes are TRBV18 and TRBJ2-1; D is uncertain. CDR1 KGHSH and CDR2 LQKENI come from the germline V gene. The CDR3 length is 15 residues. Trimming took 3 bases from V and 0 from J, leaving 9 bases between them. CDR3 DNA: TGTGCCAGCTCACCCAGTTCGGGCTCCTACAATGAGCAGTTCTTC. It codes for CASSPSSGSYNEQFF.

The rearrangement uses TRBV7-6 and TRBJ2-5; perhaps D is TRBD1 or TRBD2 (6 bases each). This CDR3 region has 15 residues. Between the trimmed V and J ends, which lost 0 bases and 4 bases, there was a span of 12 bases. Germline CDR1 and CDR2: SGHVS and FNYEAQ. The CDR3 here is CASSLAWGRGETQYF. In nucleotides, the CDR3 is TGTGCCAGCAGCTTAGCTTGGGGGCGGGGAGAGACCCAGTACTTC.

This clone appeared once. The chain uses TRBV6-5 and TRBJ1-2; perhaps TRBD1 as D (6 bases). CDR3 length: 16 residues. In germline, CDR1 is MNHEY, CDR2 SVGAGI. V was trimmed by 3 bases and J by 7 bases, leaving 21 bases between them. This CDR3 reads CASSYSQGIKGGGYTF. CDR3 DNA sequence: TGTGCCAGCAGTTATTCTCAGGGGATAAAGGGAGGTGGCTACACCTTC.

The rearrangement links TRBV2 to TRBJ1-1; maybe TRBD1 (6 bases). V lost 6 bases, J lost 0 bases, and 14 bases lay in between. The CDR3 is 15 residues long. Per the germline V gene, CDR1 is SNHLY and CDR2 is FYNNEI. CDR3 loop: CASSAAGQLNTEAFF. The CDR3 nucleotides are TGTGCCAGCAGCGCCGCAGGACAGTTGAACACTGAAGCTTTCTTT.